These 12 T cell receptor beta chains were all obtained from the same sample, sequenced in a study of blood T cell repertoires in COVID-19. Sequencing was performed with immunoSEQ multiplex PCR; in TCRdb, only in-frame clones are kept and a portion is missing. The sample shows about 210,000 clones, approximately 82% of them seen only once. The sequencing input was peripheral blood. The receptors originated from a man aged 45-65 years with active or convalescent COVID-19.

This sequence joins TRBV3-1 (or the pseudogene TRBV3-2) and TRBJ1-2, with 7 bases that match TRBD1. The CDR3 loop spans 13 amino acids. Germline V lookup: CDR1 LGHDT, CDR2 YNNKEL (reference sequence). The ends lost 4 bases at V and 8 bases at J; junction bases unmatched: 7. The CDR3 loop is CASSPDRANGYTF. In DNA form, the CDR3 reads TGTGCCAGCAGCCCCGACAGGGCCAACGGCTACACCTTC.

The chain links TRBV6-5 to TRBJ1-2, with TRBD1 identical over 7 bases. The CDR3 runs to 13 residues. The junction had 7 bases not matched to a gene; V was cut back by 8 bases and J by 4 bases. The germline CDR1 and CDR2 sequences are MNHEY and SVGAGI. This CDR3 is CASEPGQIYGYTF. The CDR3 coding sequence is TGTGCCAGCGAGCCGGGACAGATCTATGGCTACACCTTC.

J is TRBJ1-1 and V is TRBV10-3; 8 bases agree with TRBD1. Germline V lookup: CDR1 ENHRY, CDR2 SYGVKD. V shed 3 bases, J shed 2 bases, and the junction held 5 bases outside the gene matches. This CDR3 spans 15 amino acids. The CDR3 region has the DNA TGTGCCATCAGTGACACCGGGACAGGTAACACTGAAGCTTTCTTT. It yields the protein CAISDTGTGNTEAFF.

This clone was detected a few times. V and J are TRBV5-5 and TRBJ1-2, with D hard to call. From germline, CDR1 is SGHKS and CDR2 YYEKEE (reference sequence). The CDR3 sequence is 13 residues long. Trimming removed 4 bases from V and 10 bases from J, with 17 bases in between. CDR3 loop: CASSPPSRRAYTF. Written as DNA, the CDR3 is TGTGCCAGCAGCCCACCGTCAAGGAGGGCCTACACCTTC.

This rearrangement joins TRBV19 to TRBJ2-6; weak D call: TRBD1 (6 bases). Trimming stripped 3 bases from V and 0 bases from J, with 12 bases between. The CDR3 totals 17 residues. The V gene's germline CDR1 is LNHDA and CDR2 SQIVND (reference sequence). In nucleotides, the CDR3 is TGTGCCAGTAGTATCCGGACAGTCCTCTCTGGGGCCAACGTCCTGACTTTC. It codes for CASSIRTVLSGANVLTF.

The V and J genes are TRBV11-3 and TRBJ2-2, with D possibly matching TRBD1 (6 bases). Trimming stripped 10 bases from V and 3 bases from J, with 9 bases between. This CDR3 spans 12 amino acids. CDR1 is SGHNT, CDR2 YENEEA, per germline. CDR3 sequence reads: CATKGDTGELFF. DNA for the CDR3: TGTGCCACAAAGGGGGACACCGGGGAGCTGTTTTTT.

The genes are TRBV6-6 and TRBJ2-3; a weak D match, TRBD1 (6 bases). Trimming removed 3 bases from V and 3 bases from J, with 13 bases in between. Per the germline V gene, CDR1 is MNHNY and CDR2 is SVGAGI (reference sequence). This CDR3 is built from 15 residues. CDR3 nucleotide sequence: TGTGCCAGCAGTTATGAGGCAGGGGTTACAGATACGCAGTATTTT. This translates into CASSYEAGVTDTQYF.

The chain joins TRBV9 to TRBJ2-6; TRBD1 aligns across 9 bases. J gave up 1 base and V 2 bases, and 10 bases lay outside the gene matches. The germline V gene has CDR1 SGDLS and CDR2 YYNGEE. The CDR3 is made up of 19 amino acids. The CDR3 reads CASSVSPGQGTSGANVLTF. The CDR3 DNA reads TGTGCCAGCAGCGTCTCACCGGGACAGGGAACATCTGGGGCCAACGTCCTGACTTTC.

The chain joins TRBV20-1 to TRBJ2-1; 9 positions match TRBD2. CDR1 is DFQATT, CDR2 SNEGSKA, per germline (reference sequence). V was clipped by 3 bases and J by 4 bases; unmatched bases: 10. The CDR3 is 16 amino acids. CDR3 amino acids: CSASPPAGLAYNEQFF. The DNA of the CDR3 is TGCAGTGCTAGTCCCCCTGCGGGACTAGCTTACAATGAGCAGTTCTTC.

The J gene is TRBJ2-1, the V gene TRBV6-2 or TRBV6-3, with D tentatively TRBD2 (6 bases). Germline V gives CDR1 MNHEY, CDR2 SVGEGT. Trimming took 6 bases from V and 10 from J, leaving 16 bases between them. The CDR3 contains 13 residues. CDR3 protein: CASSSDGRGEQFF. The CDR3 DNA sequence: TGTGCCAGCAGCTCGGACGGGCGGGGCGAGCAGTTCTTC.

The chain recombines TRBV24-1 with TRBJ2-1; 9 nucleotides match TRBD2. Germline V CDR1 and CDR2: KGHDR, SFDVKD. The V gene end was trimmed by 5 bases and the J gene end by 4 bases; junction bases not matched to a gene: 8. The CDR3 runs to 16 residues. The CDR3 sequence: CATSAHSGRDYNEQFF. The CDR3 DNA reads TGTGCCACCAGTGCCCATAGCGGGAGAGATTACAATGAGCAGTTCTTC.

V usage is TRBV5-1 and J usage is TRBJ1-6; 7 bases agree with TRBD1. Germline V gives CDR1 SGHRS, CDR2 YFSETQ. The CDR3 consists of 16 residues. J was trimmed by 6 bases and V by 4 bases; bases with no gene match: 10. The CDR3 spells CASSLQRTGPNSPLHF. For the CDR3, the DNA is TGCGCCAGCAGCCTCCAACGGACAGGTCCTAATTCACCCCTCCACTTT.